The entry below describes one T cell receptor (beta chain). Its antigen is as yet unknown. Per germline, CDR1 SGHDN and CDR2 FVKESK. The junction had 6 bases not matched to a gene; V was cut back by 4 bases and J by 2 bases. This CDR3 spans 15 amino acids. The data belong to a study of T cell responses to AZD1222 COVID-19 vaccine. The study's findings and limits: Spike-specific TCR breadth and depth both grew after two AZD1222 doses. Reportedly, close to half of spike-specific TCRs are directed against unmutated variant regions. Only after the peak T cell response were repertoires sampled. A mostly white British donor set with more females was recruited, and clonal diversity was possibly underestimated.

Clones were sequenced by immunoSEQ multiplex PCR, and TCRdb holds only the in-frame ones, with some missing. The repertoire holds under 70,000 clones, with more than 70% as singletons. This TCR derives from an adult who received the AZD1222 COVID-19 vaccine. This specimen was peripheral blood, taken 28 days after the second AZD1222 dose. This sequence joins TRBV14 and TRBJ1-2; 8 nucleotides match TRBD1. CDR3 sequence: CASSRQGRANYGYTF. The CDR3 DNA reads TGTGCCAGCAGCCGACAGGGGCGTGCAAACTATGGCTACACCTTC.